The present entry profiles one T cell receptor (beta chain) with its context. Its specificity is not known. A quantity of about 0.45 to 1 ug RNA underwent reverse transcription using random hexamers. The immunoSEQ assay covered 54 Vbeta and 13 Jbeta segments for CDR3. TCRdb ran MiXCR on the immunoSEQ multiplex PCR reads and lists one entry per CDR3 protein. Of under 250,000 distinct CDR3 sequences detected, about 94% appear once; the ten largest clones hold 0.15%. This specimen comes from a study of CD8 T cells in Susac syndrome. Study at large: Sequencing included Susac syndrome patients, 5 or 6 of them with active disease and roughly eight in remission. Study-wide results and caveats: The CD4+ T cell repertoires from Susac syndrome exhibited no clonal expansion.

With 0 bases removed from V and 1 base from J, the gap between germline ends came to 15 bases. Per germline, CDR1 GTSNPN and CDR2 SVGIG (reference sequence). CDR3 length equals 17 residues. In contrast to the negatively isolated CD8+ and CD4+ T cells, TEMRA cells were FACS-enriched. The chain is built from TRBV30 and TRBJ2-2; D is perhaps TRBD1 (6 bases). The clonotype originates from a human donor with Susac syndrome. What was sequenced was CD4+ T cells from PBMCs. The CDR3 DNA follows: TGTGCCTGGAGTGTCAGATTAGGGACAATGAACACCGGGGAGCTGTTTTTT. Encoded protein: CAWSVRLGTMNTGELFF.